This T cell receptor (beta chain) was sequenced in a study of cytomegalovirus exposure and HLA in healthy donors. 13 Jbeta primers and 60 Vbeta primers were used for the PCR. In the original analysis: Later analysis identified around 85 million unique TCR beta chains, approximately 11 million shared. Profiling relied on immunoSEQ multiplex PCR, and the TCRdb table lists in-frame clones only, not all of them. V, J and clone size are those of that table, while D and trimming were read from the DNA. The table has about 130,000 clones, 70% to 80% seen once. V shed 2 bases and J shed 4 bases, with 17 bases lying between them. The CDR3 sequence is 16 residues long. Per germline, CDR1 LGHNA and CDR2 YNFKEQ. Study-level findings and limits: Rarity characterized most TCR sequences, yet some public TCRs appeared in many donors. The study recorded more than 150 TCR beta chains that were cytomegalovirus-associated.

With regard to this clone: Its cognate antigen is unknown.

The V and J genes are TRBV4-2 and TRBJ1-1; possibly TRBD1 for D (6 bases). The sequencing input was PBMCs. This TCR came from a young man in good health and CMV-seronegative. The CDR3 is CASSQTWARGITEAFF. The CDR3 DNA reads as TGTGCCAGCAGCCAAACGTGGGCCAGGGGAATCACTGAAGCTTTCTTT.